A single sample is the source of the 27 T cell receptor beta chains below, sequenced in a study of low-dose radiotherapy and immunotherapy resistance in tumors. Time point described: after trial treatment. Treatment reported: LDRT plus nivolumab, ipilimumab, low-dose cyclophosphamide and aspirin (RACIN trial). Amplification, which lasted roughly 20 PCR cycles, used a constant-region primer and V-primer adapter to amplify TCRs. TCRdb fed the reads into MiXCR, producing one record per CDR3 protein. Of roughly 50,000 distinct CDR3 sequences in the sample, around a third were seen once. This specimen was PBMCs, taken after low-dose radiotherapy plus immunotherapy. The receptors derive from a male donor with rectosigmoid adenocarcinoma.

As for this clonotype: Given a far larger clone just one base away, this is likely a sequencing read error. CDR3 coding DNA: TGTGCCAGCAGTTTTGAGGCGGACAGAGGGTTCTTC. Amino acids: CASSFEADRGFF. The rearrangement uses TRBV6-1 and TRBJ2-1; D may be TRBD1 (6 bases). The CDR3 sequence is 12 residues long. Germline assignment: CDR1 MNHNS and CDR2 SASEGT. V lost 5 bases to trimming and J lost 15 bases, with 17 bases between them.

The V call is TRBV20-1, the J call TRBJ1-2; D gene unclear. This CDR3 has 15 residues. Germline-derived CDR1 and CDR2 are DFQATT and SNEGSKA (reference sequence). Trimming pared 1 base from V and 0 bases from J, leaving 12 bases between. For the CDR3, the DNA is TGCAGTGCTAGAGGTGGCCCATCCGCTAACTATGGCTACACCTTC. It codes for CSARGGPSANYGYTF.

This clonotype has a count of ten or more. The chain recombines TRBV4-3 with TRBJ1-1; TRBD1 is a possible D gene (5 bases). The V and J ends lost 0 bases and 3 bases respectively, with 8 bases between them. The CDR3 spans 14 residues. Germline CDR1 reads LGHNA; CDR2 reads YSLEER. CDR3 sequence: CASSQEDKYTEAFF. CDR3 bases: TGCGCCAGCAGCCAAGAGGACAAGTACACTGAAGCTTTCTTT.

This clonotype came up many times. The rearrangement links TRBV2 to TRBJ1-5; 7 nucleotides align to TRBD1. V lost 6 bases, J lost 4 bases, and 6 bases stayed unmatched. There are 14 residues in the CDR3. From germline, CDR1 is SNHLY and CDR2 FYNNEI. The CDR3 coding sequence is TGTGCCAGCAGCAACAGGGGCTCAAATCAGCCCCAGCATTTT. It translates to CASSNRGSNQPQHF.

The gene calls are TRBV25-1 and TRBJ2-2, with D perhaps matching TRBD2 (6 bases). V was cut by 2 bases and J by 3 bases, with 7 bases left in between. The CDR3 is 14 amino acids. The germline V gene encodes CDR1 MGHDK and CDR2 SYGVNS. The CDR3 DNA follows: TGTGCCAGCAGTGAAACGGGGGACACCGGGGAGCTGTTTTTT. It yields the protein CASSETGDTGELFF.

As to this clonotype: It is likely a read error: a sequence one base away is far more abundant. This rearrangement joins TRBV5-5 to TRBJ2-3; TRBD2 matches 8 bases. CDR1 SGHKS and CDR2 YYEKEE come from the germline V gene (reference sequence). The CDR3 sequence is 15 residues long. This CDR3 reads CSSSWGGGSTDTQYF. The DNA for the CDR3 is TGTTCCAGCAGCTGGGGCGGGGGGAGCACAGATACGCAGTATTTT.

The chain joins TRBV5-1 to TRBJ2-3; possible D gene TRBD2, 7 bases. CDR3 length equals 16 residues. The V gene's germline CDR1 is SGHRS and CDR2 YFSETQ. Deletions cut 4 bases from V and 2 bases from J, with 17 bases between. The CDR3 bases are TGCGCCAGCAGCCGAAGGGGGGGGACCTCCACAGATACGCAGTATTTT. This codes for CASSRRGGTSTDTQYF.

This clonotype was detected once. This chain joins TRBV7-9 and TRBJ2-7; 10 bases align to TRBD2. The CDR3 is 14 residues long. Germline CDR1 and CDR2: SEHNR and FQNEAQ (reference sequence). Trimming at V came to 5 bases and at J to 2 bases, leaving 3 bases not matched to a gene. The CDR3 sequence: CASSPLAGAYEQYF. The CDR3 DNA is TGTGCCAGCAGCCCGCTAGCGGGGGCCTACGAGCAGTACTTC.

The chain joins TRBV18 to TRBJ2-7; D possibly corresponds to TRBD1 (5 bases). The germline V gene encodes CDR1 KGHSH and CDR2 LQKENI. CDR3 length: 13 residues. Trimming left V 3 bases short and J 3 bases short, with 9 bases between. The CDR3 DNA follows: TGTGCCAGCTCACCGGACGACAGCTACGAGCAGTACTTC. This sequence encodes CASSPDDSYEQYF. Combining the CDR3 with reference TRBV18 and TRBJ2-7 gives the whole variable domain NAGVMQNPRHLVRRRGQEARLRCSPMKGHSHVYWYRQLPEEGLKFMVYLQKENIIDESGMPKERFSAEFPKEGPSILRIQQVVRGDSAAYFCASSPDDSYEQYFGPGTRLTVT.

Comments on this clonotype: It differs at one base from a far larger clone, so likely a read error. The V gene is TRBV5-1, the J gene TRBJ2-1; tentatively, D is TRBD1 or TRBD2 (5 bases each). Germline-derived CDR1 and CDR2 are SGHRS and YFSETQ. V lost 4 bases and J lost 10, with 15 bases in between. CDR3 length: 13 residues. The CDR3 is CASSPSGTYEQFF. In nucleotides, the CDR3 is TGCGCCAGCAGCCCCTCAGGGACCTACGAGCAGTTCTTC.

J is TRBJ1-6 and V is TRBV6-2 or TRBV6-3; possibly TRBD1 for D (5 bases). The CDR3 length is 14 residues. CDR1 MNHEY and CDR2 SVGEGT come from the germline V gene. V lost 5 bases and J 6 bases, leaving 11 bases between the germline ends. CDR3 amino acids: CASSPAGINSPLHF. CDR3 DNA: TGTGCCAGCAGTCCAGCAGGGATTAATTCACCCCTCCACTTT.

This clonotype was seen many times. The chain combines TRBV12-3 or TRBV12-4 with TRBJ1-2; perhaps TRBD1 as D (6 bases). The CDR3 loop spans 15 amino acids. Trimming shortened V by 8 bases and J by 3 bases, and 19 bases separated the two germline ends. The CDR3 DNA follows: TGTGCCAGCGCTGTCCGGACAGTTTCATACTATGGCTACACCTTC. Its protein product is CASAVRTVSYYGYTF.

This clonotype was seen more than once but under ten times. This chain joins TRBV21-1 and TRBJ2-1. TRBV21-1 is marked as a pseudogene. The CDR3 totals 19 residues. The CDR3 region has the DNA TGTGCCAGCAGAGGCGGCGAGAGGCGTAAGAGGTGGTCCTACAATGAGCAGTTCTTC. It specifies CASRGGERRKRWSYNEQFF.

This chain links TRBV5-4 with TRBJ2-4; 7 bases fit TRBD1. CDR3 length: 13 amino acids. V was pared by 4 bases and J by 4 bases, with 2 bases of the junction left unmatched. CDR1 and CDR2 (germline): SGHNT, YYREEE (reference sequence). The CDR3 here is CASSTTGKNIQYF. The CDR3 DNA reads as TGTGCCAGCAGCACGACAGGGAAAAACATTCAGTACTTC.

In the case of this clonotype: A far more abundant clone sits one base away, making this likely a read error. This sequence joins TRBV6-8 and TRBJ1-5; D possibly corresponds to TRBD1 (6 bases). Germline V gives CDR1 MNHGY, CDR2 SAAAGT. V was trimmed by 2 bases and J by 6 bases, leaving 14 bases between them. The CDR3 is 15 residues long. CDR3 DNA: TGTGCCAGCAGTTACGGGAAGGGGGGCCCTCAGCCCCAGCATTTT. Its translation: CASSYGKGGPQPQHF.

This clonotype was seen repeatedly, ten times or more. V is TRBV20-1 and J is TRBJ1-4, with TRBD1 matching 8 bases. Per the germline V gene, CDR1 is DFQATT and CDR2 is SNEGSKA (reference sequence). The CDR3 loop spans 10 amino acids. The V segment lost 6 bases and the J segment 12 bases; nucleotides outside the gene matches: 3. DNA for the CDR3: TGCAGTGCACCACAGGGGGAACTGTTTTTT. Protein product: CSAPQGELFF.

This clonotype was counted many times. This sequence joins TRBV3-1 and TRBJ2-1; unclear D gene. Trimming pared 2 bases from V and 7 bases from J, leaving 6 bases between. Germline V CDR1 and CDR2: LGHDT, YNNKEL (reference sequence). This CDR3 has 12 residues. CDR3 sequence: CASSQLGNEQFF. DNA of the CDR3: TGTGCCAGCAGCCAACTTGGTAATGAGCAGTTCTTC.

This clonotype was detected many times. V is TRBV5-1 and J is TRBJ2-1, with unresolved D. This CDR3 spans 12 amino acids. V was pared by 0 bases and J by 7 bases, with 5 bases between. Germline CDR1 SGHRS, CDR2 YFSETQ. The CDR3 region has the DNA TGCGCCAGCAGCTTGGGAACAAATGAGCAGTTCTTC. Amino acids: CASSLGTNEQFF.

This clonotype was counted at least ten times. This chain uses TRBV5-1 with TRBJ2-2; 7 bases line up with TRBD1. The CDR3 runs to 13 residues. V gave up 4 bases and J gave up 5 bases; unmatched junction bases: 2. Germline V gives CDR1 SGHRS, CDR2 YFSETQ. The CDR3 sequence: CASSRQGTGELFF. The CDR3, as DNA: TGCGCCAGCAGCAGACAGGGAACCGGGGAGCTGTTTTTT.

The table lists this clonotype with a few counts. This sequence joins TRBV20-1 and TRBJ2-7; 9 bases agree with TRBD1. This CDR3 has 15 residues. With V trimmed by 5 bases and J by 2 bases, 10 bases remained unmatched. Looked up from germline, CDR1 is DFQATT and CDR2 is SNEGSKA (reference sequence). CDR3 region: CSALRRDRAPYEQYF. The CDR3 DNA reads TGCAGTGCTCTTCGCCGGGACAGGGCCCCCTACGAGCAGTACTTC.

The gene calls are TRBV7-9 and TRBJ2-2, with TRBD1 matching 9 bases. The CDR3 length is 14 residues. V shed 5 bases and J 4 bases; nucleotides not matched to a gene: 2. Germline V lookup: CDR1 SEHNR, CDR2 FQNEAQ (reference sequence). The CDR3 loop reads CASSRDRATGELFF. CDR3 coding DNA: TGTGCCAGCAGCCGGGACAGGGCCACCGGGGAGCTGTTTTTT.

The V and J genes are TRBV11-2 and TRBJ2-3; D could derive from TRBD1 or TRBD2 (5 bases each). V lost 0 bases to trimming and J lost 2 bases, with 9 bases between them. Germline CDR1 and CDR2: SGHAT and FQNNGV. This CDR3 has 15 amino acids. DNA for the CDR3: TGTGCCAGCAGCTTAGATCGAGGGGTCACAGATACGCAGTATTTT. This codes for CASSLDRGVTDTQYF. Looking up the rest from reference TRBV11-2 and TRBJ2-3 gives the full variable domain: EAGVAQSPRYKIIEKRQSVAFWCNPISGHATLYWYQQILGQGPKLLIQFQNNGVVDDSQLPKDRFSAERLKGVDSTLKIQPAKLEDSAVYLCASSLDRGVTDTQYFGPGTRLTVL.

This clonotype is medium-sized (0.01 to 0.1%) in the sample. The CDR3 here is CASSLRRANTEAFF. As DNA, the CDR3 is TGTGCCAGCAGTTTACGGCGGGCGAACACTGAAGCTTTCTTT. The V call is TRBV28, the J call TRBJ1-1; no reliable D call. The CDR3 runs to 14 residues. Trimming pared 2 bases from V and 1 base from J, leaving 8 bases between. Germline-derived CDR1 and CDR2 are MDHEN and SYDVKM.

In its sample, this clonotype was seen a few times. V gene TRBV28 combines with J gene TRBJ2-1; no clear D. The CDR3 loop spans 14 amino acids. The germline gives CDR1 MDHEN, CDR2 SYDVKM. V lost 3 bases and J lost 6, with 12 bases in between. As DNA, the CDR3 is TGTGCCAGCAGTTTCTTACCTGTCCCCAATGAGCAGTTCTTC. This encodes CASSFLPVPNEQFF.

This clonotype was seen repeatedly, ten times or more. The J gene is TRBJ2-1, the V gene TRBV19; D is unresolved. V lost 2 bases and J 8 bases, leaving 10 bases between the germline ends. The CDR3 has 13 amino acids. Germline V lookup: CDR1 LNHDA, CDR2 SQIVND (reference sequence). CDR3 DNA: TGTGCCAGTAGTATAATTGCATTGGATGAGCAGTTCTTC. This encodes CASSIIALDEQFF. Combining the CDR3 with reference TRBV19 and TRBJ2-1 gives the whole variable domain DGGITQSPKYLFRKEGQNVTLSCEQNLNHDAMYWYRQDPGQGLRLIYYSQIVNDFQKGDIAEGYSVSREKKESFPLTVTSAQKNPTAFYLCASSIIALDEQFFGPGTRLTVL.

In this sample, this clonotype turned up many times. The chain joins TRBV6-2 or TRBV6-3 to TRBJ1-6; D is uncertain. Germline-derived CDR1 and CDR2 are MNHEY and SVGEGT. The CDR3 loop spans 15 amino acids. V dropped 8 bases and J dropped 7 bases, with 18 bases sitting between them. The CDR3 protein is CASAFSETENSPLHF. CDR3 bases: TGTGCCAGCGCCTTCTCGGAGACGGAGAATTCACCCCTCCACTTT.

The chain is built from TRBV27 and TRBJ2-1, with D perhaps TRBD2 (6 bases). Germline loops: CDR1 MNHEY, CDR2 SMNVEV (reference sequence). This CDR3 has 16 residues. V was pared by 6 bases and J by 2 bases, with 17 bases between. Written as DNA, the CDR3 is TGTGCCAGCAGGGAGGGGTTTTCCAGGCCCTACAATGAGCAGTTCTTC. Encoded protein: CASREGFSRPYNEQFF.